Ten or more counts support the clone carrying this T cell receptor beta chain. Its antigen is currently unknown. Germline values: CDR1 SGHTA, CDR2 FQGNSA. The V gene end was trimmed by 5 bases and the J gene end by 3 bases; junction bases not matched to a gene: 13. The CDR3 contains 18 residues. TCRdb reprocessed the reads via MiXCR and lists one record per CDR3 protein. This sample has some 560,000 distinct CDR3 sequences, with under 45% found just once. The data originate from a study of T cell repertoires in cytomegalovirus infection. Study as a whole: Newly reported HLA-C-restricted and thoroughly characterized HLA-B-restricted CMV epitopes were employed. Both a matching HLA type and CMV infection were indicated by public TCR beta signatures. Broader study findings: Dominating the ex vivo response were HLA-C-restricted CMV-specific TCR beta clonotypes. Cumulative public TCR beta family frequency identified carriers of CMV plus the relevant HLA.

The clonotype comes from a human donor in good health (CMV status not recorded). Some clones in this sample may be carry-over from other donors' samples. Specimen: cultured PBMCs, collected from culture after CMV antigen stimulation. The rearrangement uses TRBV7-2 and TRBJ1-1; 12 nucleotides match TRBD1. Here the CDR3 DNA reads TGTGCCAGCAGCCCGAGCCCCGGGACAGGGGGCGTCGACACTGAAGCTTTCTTT. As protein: CASSPSPGTGGVDTEAFF.